The clone carrying this T cell receptor (beta chain) occurred a few times. As yet, its antigen is unknown. The CDR3 length is 16 residues. V lost 0 bases, J lost 2 bases, and 14 bases lay in between. In germline, CDR1 is DFQATT, CDR2 SNEGSKA (reference sequence). The sample belongs to a study of vaccination and CD4 T cells after COVID-19. The wider study: Researchers treated cells with overlapping spike peptides taken from SARS-CoV-2, HCoV-NL63, HCoV-OC43 and HCoV-229E.

An Oncomine TCR Beta short-read assay was used to sequence the DNA from cultured CD4+ T cells. TCRdb re-derived calls from the PCR reads in MiXCR, one entry per CDR3 protein. The data contain about 23,000 distinct CDR3 sequences, around two thirds of them singletons. Treatment here: roughly ten-day PBMC culture with coronavirus spike peptide pools or control peptides (ViraFEST assay). ViraFEST used peptide pools to expand antigen-specific T cells, then sequenced TCRs. Days 3 and 7 saw half the medium replaced with fresh IL-2 medium. Findings and caveats of the study: Early post-infection timepoints were not included, and relatively few convalescent patients were studied.

This rearrangement joins TRBV20-1 to TRBJ2-1; D not resolved. Sequenced material: CD4+ T cells from blood, cultured in vitro, taken after SARS-CoV-2 vaccination. The sequence derives from a human donor who received a COVID-19 vaccine. CDR3 nucleotides: TGCAGTGCTAGAGATCTCGACCCTGTCGCCTACAATGAGCAGTTCTTC. Protein sequence: CSARDLDPVAYNEQFF.